These 5 T cell receptor beta chains were sequenced from one sample in a study of T cell responses to AZD1222 COVID-19 vaccine. TCRdb keeps only in-frame clones here, not all; method: immunoSEQ multiplex PCR. The sample lists some 150,000 clones, around 87% occurring once. The source material was peripheral blood, sampled 28 days after the second AZD1222 dose. The receptors shown here come from an adult who received the AZD1222 COVID-19 vaccine.

This clone was detected only a few times. This chain connects TRBV5-8 to TRBJ1-1; possibly TRBD1 for D (5 bases). V shed 4 bases and J shed 4 bases, with 17 bases lying between them. This CDR3 comprises 15 residues. CDR1 and CDR2 from the germline V gene are SGHTS and YDEGEE. In DNA form, the CDR3 reads TGTGCCAGCAGCCCTTTGGTAAGGGGCGGCACTGAAGCTTTCTTT. Encoded protein: CASSPLVRGGTEAFF.

CDR3: CASSHTSGQGSYEQYF. Written as DNA, the CDR3 is TGTGCCAGCAGCCACACCTCAGGACAGGGGTCCTACGAGCAGTACTTC. The chain is built from TRBV7-9 and TRBJ2-7; 9 bases agree with TRBD1. V shed 5 bases, J shed 1 base, and the junction held 9 bases outside the gene matches. The CDR3 extends over 16 amino acids. Germline CDR1 reads SEHNR; CDR2 reads FQNEAQ (reference sequence).

The chain employs TRBV28 and TRBJ1-1; 9 nucleotides line up with TRBD1. Germline CDR1 MDHEN, CDR2 SYDVKM. The CDR3 is 15 amino acids. V shed 3 bases, J shed 4 bases, and the junction held 6 bases outside the gene matches. This chain's CDR3 is CASSFLRQGGTEAFF. The CDR3 bases are TGTGCCAGCAGTTTCTTGCGACAGGGGGGCACTGAAGCTTTCTTT.

The V and J genes are TRBV7-8 and TRBJ1-5; D gene unclear. This CDR3 is built from 17 residues. Between the trimmed V and J ends, which lost 4 bases and 1 base, there was a span of 17 bases. CDR1 is SGHVS and CDR2 is FQNEAQ in the germline V gene. The CDR3 spells CASSSTPPGWSNQPQHF. As DNA, the CDR3 is TGTGCCAGCAGCTCAACCCCCCCAGGTTGGAGCAATCAGCCCCAGCATTTT.

The DNA of the CDR3 is TGTGCCACCAGTGCCCTCTTAGACTTCCCGGCGACGTCTCAGTTCTTC. Translation gives CATSALLDFPATSQFF. This chain joins TRBV24-1 and TRBJ2-1; D remains ambiguous. Germline V gene lookup returns CDR1 KGHDR and CDR2 SFDVKD. This CDR3 has 16 amino acids. V was pared by 5 bases and J by 13 bases, with 26 bases between.